A selection of T cell receptor beta chains follows, all from one sample in a study of shared clonotypes between healthy human individuals. Here immunoSEQ multiplex PCR was the method, and the copy in TCRdb shows in-frame clones only, minus some. The table has roughly 96,000 clones, roughly half seen once. Input material: PBMCs. The receptors here all came from a middle-aged woman in good health. Some clones in this sample may be carry-over from other donors' samples. The CDR3 runs from the conserved cysteine through the conserved F or W. Fields, in order: J gene, V gene, D gene, clone size, CDR3 DNA, CDR3 protein. A D gene is named only where the DNA matches it firmly. Size values are once, few and many counts, or a class for expanded clones, and some rows have none.

j_call: TRBJ2-5
v_call: TRBV28
d_call: TRBD2
clone_size: few
cdr3_nt: TGTGCCAGCAGTTCCCCGGGACTAGTGCAAGAGACCCAGTACTTC
cdr3_aa: CASSSPGLVQETQYF

j_call: TRBJ2-7
v_call: TRBV5-4
d_call: TRBD1
clone_size: NA
cdr3_nt: TGTGCCAGCAGCTTGGGTGGACAGGGTTACGAGCAGTACTTC
cdr3_aa: CASSLGGQGYEQYF

j_call: TRBJ2-5
v_call: TRBV10-2
d_call: TRBD1
clone_size: many
cdr3_nt: TGCGCCAGCACCAAGACAGGGGTTTTGGAGACCCAGTACTTC
cdr3_aa: CASTKTGVLETQYF

j_call: TRBJ2-3
v_call: TRBV5-8
d_call: NA
clone_size: NA
cdr3_nt: TGTGCCAGCAGCTTGGTTCAAGATACGCAGTATTTT
cdr3_aa: CASSLVQDTQYF

j_call: TRBJ2-7
v_call: TRBV29-1
d_call: NA
clone_size: NA
cdr3_nt: TGCAGCGCCCACAGGGGGGGCGAGCAGTACTTC
cdr3_aa: CSAHRGGEQYF

j_call: TRBJ1-2
v_call: TRBV15
d_call: NA
clone_size: NA
cdr3_nt: TGTGCCACCAGCAGAGTCGGGCGGCACGCGTTTAACTATGGCTACACCTTC
cdr3_aa: CATSRVGRHAFNYGYTF

j_call: TRBJ2-1
v_call: TRBV6-1
d_call: NA
clone_size: NA
cdr3_nt: TGTGCCAGCAGTGAATCGGACGGCCCACCCTACAATGAGCAGTTCTTC
cdr3_aa: CASSESDGPPYNEQFF

j_call: TRBJ2-7
v_call: TRBV27
d_call: NA
clone_size: NA
cdr3_nt: TGTGCCAGCAGGGTTAGCGCAAGGAGCTCCTACGAGCAGTACTTC
cdr3_aa: CASRVSARSSYEQYF

j_call: TRBJ2-7
v_call: TRBV5-1
d_call: TRBD1
clone_size: NA
cdr3_nt: TGCGCCAGCAGCTTGGAGGGACAGGGGGCCAGGGAGCAGTACTTT
cdr3_aa: CASSLEGQGAREQYF

j_call: TRBJ2-5
v_call: TRBV6-6
d_call: NA
clone_size: few
cdr3_nt: TGTGCCAGCAGCCAGGGAGTCGGGGAGACCCAGTACTTC
cdr3_aa: CASSQGVGETQYF

j_call: TRBJ1-3
v_call: TRBV10-3
d_call: NA
clone_size: NA
cdr3_nt: TGTGCCCCCGGTGTGGCCAGGGTGGCTGGAAACACCATATATTTT
cdr3_aa: CAPGVARVAGNTIYF

j_call: TRBJ1-2
v_call: TRBV5-6
d_call: NA
clone_size: few
cdr3_nt: TGTGCCAGCAGCCCCGAGGATAACTATGGCTACACCTTC
cdr3_aa: CASSPEDNYGYTF

j_call: TRBJ1-2
v_call: TRBV6-5
d_call: NA
clone_size: NA
cdr3_nt: TGTGCCAGCAGTTACGGTGGGGAGGGCGGCTACACCTTC
cdr3_aa: CASSYGGEGGYTF

j_call: TRBJ1-3
v_call: TRBV18
d_call: NA
clone_size: many
cdr3_nt: TGTGCCAGCTCACCACCGGGCCGATTCTCTGGAAACACCATATATTTT
cdr3_aa: CASSPPGRFSGNTIYF

j_call: TRBJ2-1
v_call: TRBV28
d_call: TRBD2
clone_size: few
cdr3_nt: TGTGCCAGCTTAGGACTAGCGGGGCGACATTACAATGAGCAGTTCTTC
cdr3_aa: CASLGLAGRHYNEQFF

j_call: TRBJ2-5
v_call: TRBV5-1
d_call: TRBD1
clone_size: NA
cdr3_nt: TGCGCCAGCAGCCAGCAGGGGGATGAGACCCAGTACTTC
cdr3_aa: CASSQQGDETQYF

j_call: TRBJ2-7
v_call: TRBV4-3
d_call: NA
clone_size: NA
cdr3_nt: TGCGCCAGCAGCCAAGATCGTCGGGGATACGAGCAGTACTTC
cdr3_aa: CASSQDRRGYEQYF

j_call: TRBJ1-5
v_call: TRBV7-9
d_call: TRBD1
clone_size: NA
cdr3_nt: TGTGCCAGCAGCCCATCGGACAGGGGCAATCAGCCCCAGCATTTT
cdr3_aa: CASSPSDRGNQPQHF

j_call: TRBJ2-5
v_call: TRBV18
d_call: NA
clone_size: many
cdr3_nt: TGTGCCAGCTCGCGGATGGGGGACCAAGAGACCCAGTACTTC
cdr3_aa: CASSRMGDQETQYF

j_call: TRBJ1-2
v_call: TRBV5-6
d_call: TRBD1
clone_size: NA
cdr3_nt: TGTGCCAGCAGCTGGCCCGGGACAGGGGGGCATGGCTACACCTTC
cdr3_aa: CASSWPGTGGHGYTF

j_call: TRBJ1-5
v_call: TRBV28
d_call: NA
clone_size: many
cdr3_nt: TGTGCCATCTTACCTTCCACGAGCAATCAGCCCCAGCATTTT
cdr3_aa: CAILPSTSNQPQHF

j_call: TRBJ2-1
v_call: TRBV6-6
d_call: NA
clone_size: few
cdr3_nt: TGTGCCAGCAGTCCGCAGGGGTCATACAATGAGCAGTTCTTC
cdr3_aa: CASSPQGSYNEQFF

j_call: TRBJ2-1
v_call: TRBV10-3
d_call: TRBD2
clone_size: NA
cdr3_nt: TGTGCCATCAGACGGACTAGCGGGGGTTACAACGAGCAGTTCTTC
cdr3_aa: CAIRRTSGGYNEQFF

j_call: TRBJ1-2
v_call: TRBV27
d_call: NA
clone_size: NA
cdr3_nt: TGTGCCAGCAGCTCCGGCTATGGCTACACCTTC
cdr3_aa: CASSSGYGYTF

j_call: TRBJ2-7
v_call: TRBV18
d_call: NA
clone_size: NA
cdr3_nt: TGTGCCAGCTCACCATCCTGGGACACCTACGAGCAGTACTTC
cdr3_aa: CASSPSWDTYEQYF

j_call: TRBJ2-1
v_call: TRBV11-3
d_call: NA
clone_size: many
cdr3_nt: TGTGCCAGCAGCCAGTTTAGTACGGGGCCGGTGGTGGTCTTC
cdr3_aa: CASSQFSTGPVVVF

j_call: TRBJ2-7
v_call: TRBV7-9
d_call: TRBD2
clone_size: NA
cdr3_nt: TGTGCCAGCAGCTTAGCTGGTAGCGGGAGCCTCTACGAGCAGTACTTC
cdr3_aa: CASSLAGSGSLYEQYF

j_call: TRBJ2-7
v_call: TRBV4-2
d_call: NA
clone_size: few
cdr3_nt: TGTGCCAGCAGATCGGATGACTATCTCAACGAGCAGTACTTC
cdr3_aa: CASRSDDYLNEQYF

j_call: TRBJ1-2
v_call: TRBV2
d_call: NA
clone_size: few
cdr3_nt: TGTGCCAGCAGTGAATCGGTAGCCTATGGCTACACCTTC
cdr3_aa: CASSESVAYGYTF

j_call: TRBJ2-7
v_call: TRBV11-2
d_call: NA
clone_size: NA
cdr3_nt: TGTGCCAGCAGCTTAGACGGCGCCCTGGACGAGCAGTACTTC
cdr3_aa: CASSLDGALDEQYF

j_call: TRBJ2-7
v_call: TRBV7-9
d_call: NA
clone_size: NA
cdr3_nt: TGTGCCAGCAGCTTAGGCGGGGCAGATAGATACGAGCAGTACTTC
cdr3_aa: CASSLGGADRYEQYF

j_call: TRBJ1-1
v_call: TRBV11-3
d_call: TRBD1
clone_size: NA
cdr3_nt: TGTGCCAGCAGCTTAGATGGGCGGCAGGGGGCCACTGAAGCTTTCTTT
cdr3_aa: CASSLDGRQGATEAFF